The T cell receptor (beta chain) under discussion was sequenced for a study of radiotherapy plus CTLA-4 blockade in lung cancer. Sequenced by immunoSEQ multiplex PCR; TCRdb stores in-frame clones only, minus some. The sample has some 110,000 clones; 85% to 90% are singletons. Focal radiation plus CTLA-4 blockade with ipilimumab was administered to patients who had chemo-refractory metastatic non-small-cell lung cancer. Germline V lookup: CDR1 KGHSH, CDR2 LQKENI. V shed 2 bases and J shed 1 base, with 8 bases lying between them. There are 14 residues in the CDR3. This specimen was peripheral blood, taken from a patient treated with radiotherapy plus ipilimumab. The receptor comes from a human donor with non-small cell lung cancer that progressed on radiotherapy plus ipilimumab. The gene calls are TRBV18 and TRBJ1-1, with D possibly matching TRBD1 (6 bases). CDR3 coding DNA: TGTGCCAGCTCACCAAACAGGGAGAACACTGAAGCTTTCTTT. This encodes CASSPNRENTEAFF.